Following are 24 T cell receptor beta chains from one sample sequenced in a study of blood T cell repertoires in COVID-19. Assay used: immunoSEQ multiplex PCR; TCRdb lists only in-frame clones, some missing. The sample holds approximately 200,000 clones, about 85% seen once. Sequenced: peripheral blood. Receptors were obtained from a middle-aged man with acute or convalescent COVID-19.

The chain uses TRBV3-1 (or the pseudogene TRBV3-2) and TRBJ1-1, with 9 bases lining up with TRBD1. V was pared by 3 bases and J by 11 bases, with 7 bases of the junction left unmatched. Germline V gene lookup returns CDR1 LGHDT and CDR2 YNNKEL (reference sequence). This CDR3 contains 13 residues. The CDR3 region is CASSQGQGNWAFF. CDR3 DNA sequence: TGTGCCAGCAGCCAGGGACAGGGAAACTGGGCTTTCTTT.

This chain joins TRBV9 and TRBJ2-7; the match to TRBD1 covers 8 bases. V was clipped by 8 bases and J by 4 bases; unmatched bases: 5. Germline values: CDR1 SGDLS, CDR2 YYNGEE. The CDR3 runs 12 residues. CDR3: CARRQGRYEQYF. Written as DNA, the CDR3 is TGTGCCAGGAGACAGGGGCGGTACGAGCAGTACTTC.

V and J are TRBV10-3 and TRBJ2-2, with a possible D match to TRBD2 (7 bases). The CDR3 covers 16 residues. V shed 9 bases and J shed 3 bases, with 20 bases lying between them. CDR1 is ENHRY, CDR2 SYGVKD, per germline. This chain's CDR3 is CAMGRGGSADTGELFF. Written as DNA, the CDR3 is TGTGCCATGGGGAGGGGGGGGTCAGCGGACACCGGGGAGCTGTTTTTT.

The chain couples TRBV10-3 to TRBJ1-2; 7 bases are shared with TRBD1. Looked up from germline, CDR1 is ENHRY and CDR2 is SYGVKD. CDR3 length: 16 residues. V trimming: 5 bases; J trimming: 6 bases; junction bases outside the gene matches: 15. CDR3 region: CAISIVYGQADNGYTF. DNA for the CDR3: TGTGCCATCAGTATCGTGTATGGACAGGCCGACAATGGCTACACCTTC.

This chain connects TRBV19 to TRBJ1-1; 7 bases match TRBD1. Germline V gene sequence: CDR1 LNHDA, CDR2 SQIVND (reference sequence). V trimming: 3 bases; J trimming: 2 bases; junction bases outside the gene matches: 9. This CDR3 region has 16 residues. This CDR3 reads CASSMGTDKVNTEAFF. DNA of the CDR3: TGTGCCAGTAGTATGGGGACAGACAAGGTAAACACTGAAGCTTTCTTT.

The count of this clone is one. The gene calls are TRBV6-5 and TRBJ1-5; TRBD1 might be the D (5 bases). Trimming cost V 10 bases and J 0 bases, with 10 bases left between them. This CDR3 contains 13 residues. Germline V gene sequence: CDR1 MNHEY, CDR2 SVGAGI. CDR3 region: CAIRGDSNQPQHF. The CDR3 DNA reads as TGTGCCATCCGGGGGGATAGCAATCAGCCCCAGCATTTT.

The chain recombines TRBV5-8 with TRBJ2-1; the D gene is possibly TRBD1 (5 bases). Germline V gene lookup returns CDR1 SGHTS and CDR2 YDEGEE. The V gene lost 0 bases and the J gene lost 6 bases, with 16 bases spanning the gap. The CDR3 is made up of 16 amino acids. CDR3 residues: CASSLVFAGWGNEQFF. As DNA, the CDR3 is TGTGCCAGCAGCTTGGTTTTTGCAGGGTGGGGCAATGAGCAGTTCTTC. Full variable domain (missing parts from reference TRBV5-8 and TRBJ2-1): EAGVTQSPTHLIKTRGQQATLRCSPISGHTSVYWYQQALGLGLQFLLWYDEGEERNRGNFPPRFSGRQFPNYSSELNVNALELEDSALYLCASSLVFAGWGNEQFFGPGTRLTVL.

The chain joins TRBV15 to TRBJ1-5; D is undetermined. V was clipped by 3 bases and J by 6 bases, with 12 bases between them. The CDR3 is 14 residues long. Germline assignment: CDR1 LNHNV and CDR2 YYDKDF (reference sequence). The CDR3 DNA is TGTGCCACCAGCAGTCCCGAGAGGGTTCAGCCCCAGCATTTT. Amino acids: CATSSPERVQPQHF.

The chain uses TRBV7-2 and TRBJ1-5, with TRBD1 as a possible D gene (5 bases). The V gene's germline CDR1 is SGHTA and CDR2 FQGNSA. The germline V and J ends were trimmed by 3 bases and 7 bases, with 10 bases remaining between them. The CDR3 runs to 13 residues. CDR3 amino acids: CASSLAGGQPQHF. CDR3 DNA sequence: TGTGCCAGCAGCTTGGCTGGGGGGCAGCCCCAGCATTTT.

CDR3 sequence: CASRLQGARNGYTF. The CDR3 DNA is TGTGCCAGCAGGCTACAGGGGGCGCGTAATGGCTACACCTTC. V and J are TRBV27 and TRBJ1-2; 9 nucleotides line up with TRBD1. V dropped 6 bases and J dropped 6; count of bases not matched to a gene: 8. This CDR3 has 14 residues. Germline V gives CDR1 MNHEY, CDR2 SMNVEV (reference sequence).

The rearrangement uses TRBV9 and TRBJ1-1, with a tentative D call TRBD1 (6 bases). Germline V gene sequence: CDR1 SGDLS, CDR2 YYNGEE. With 1 base removed from V and 2 bases from J, the gap between germline ends came to 9 bases. The CDR3 extends over 14 amino acids. CDR3 coding DNA: TGTGCCAGCAGCGTACGGGGGGCAAACACTGAAGCTTTCTTT. Translating it yields CASSVRGANTEAFF.

Written as DNA, the CDR3 is TGCGCCAGCAGCCAAAATCTCGCGGGGGCGGGGGAGACCCAGTACTTC. Translating gives CASSQNLAGAGETQYF. V is TRBV5-1 and J is TRBJ2-5; possible D gene TRBD2, 7 bases. Germline lookup yields CDR1 SGHRS and CDR2 YFSETQ. Trimming took off 4 bases at V and 5 bases at J, with 21 bases between the two ends. This CDR3 contains 16 residues. The variable domain in full, with the rest retrieved from reference TRBV5-1 and TRBJ2-5, is KAGVTQTPRYLIKTRGQQVTLSCSPISGHRSVSWYQQTPGQGLQFLFEYFSETQRNKGNFPGRFSGRQFSNSRSEMNVSTLELGDSALYLCASSQNLAGAGETQYFGPGTRLLVL.

V is TRBV9 and J is TRBJ2-6; no clear D. This CDR3 is 12 amino acids long. V shed 3 bases and J shed 6 bases, with 4 bases lying between them. The germline V gene encodes CDR1 SGDLS and CDR2 YYNGEE. In nucleotides, the CDR3 is TGTGCCAGCAGCGGGCCGGCCAACGTCCTGACTTTC. Residues: CASSGPANVLTF.

The chain is built from TRBV11-3 and TRBJ2-2, with TRBD1 matching 8 bases. CDR3 length equals 16 residues. V shed 6 bases, J shed 6 bases, and the junction held 12 bases outside the gene matches. Germline loops: CDR1 SGHNT, CDR2 YENEEA. The CDR3 DNA sequence: TGTGCCAGCAGTTTCAACGCGGACAGGGTGGCCGGGGAGCTGTTTTTT. Translating it yields CASSFNADRVAGELFF.

The V call is TRBV2, the J call TRBJ2-5, with TRBD1 identical over 11 bases. Germline CDR1 is SNHLY and CDR2 is FYNNEI. Germline trimming cut 7 bases from V and 3 bases from J; bases unmatched to any gene: 4. CDR3 size: 14 residues. CDR3 DNA sequence: TGTGCCAGCACCAGGACAGGGGGCAAAGAGACCCAGTACTTC. This gives the protein CASTRTGGKETQYF.

The rearrangement joins TRBV28 to TRBJ1-1, with 7 positions matching TRBD1. The CDR3 spans 14 residues. Looked up from germline, CDR1 is MDHEN and CDR2 is SYDVKM. The ends lost 1 base at V and 9 bases at J; junction bases unmatched: 8. The CDR3 protein is CASSLSGLGQQAFF. CDR3 DNA: TGTGCCAGCAGTTTATCAGGGCTGGGACAGCAAGCTTTCTTT.

As regards this clone: At one end, the junction sequence differs from germline, possibly due to a read error. This sequence joins TRBV28 and TRBJ1-1; D gene ambiguous. The CDR3 runs to 12 residues. Germline V CDR1 and CDR2: MDHEN, SYDVKM. The CDR3 bases are TGTACCAGCACCCCCAGCGGGGTTGAAGCTTTCTTT. This encodes CTSTPSGVEAFF.

This chain uses TRBV12-5 with TRBJ2-2; D unclear. Trimming stripped 10 bases from V and 5 bases from J, with 20 bases between. Per the germline V gene, CDR1 is LGHNT and CDR2 is FRNRAP. This CDR3 is 15 amino acids long. CDR3 nucleotides: TGTGCTATCTTCGATAACCCCACAAAGACCGGGGAGCTGTTTTTT. It specifies CAIFDNPTKTGELFF.

The rearrangement links TRBV30 to TRBJ1-5; TRBD1 matches 8 bases. The CDR3 consists of 13 residues. V gave up 1 base and J gave up 4 bases; unmatched junction bases: 0. Germline CDR1 GTSNPN, CDR2 SVGIG (reference sequence). The CDR3 DNA follows: TGTGCCTGGAGTGGACAGGGGAATCAGCCCCAGCATTTT. Amino acids: CAWSGQGNQPQHF.

The chain uses TRBV28 and TRBJ1-4; D is uncertain. V was pared by 7 bases and J by 5 bases, with 11 bases between. CDR3 length equals 13 residues. The germline V gene encodes CDR1 MDHEN and CDR2 SYDVKM. CDR3 residues: CASMSAINEKLFF. The CDR3 nucleotides read TGTGCCAGCATGTCAGCGATCAATGAAAAACTGTTTTTT.

The V gene is TRBV20-1, the J gene TRBJ2-3; possibly TRBD1 for D (6 bases). Trimming cost V 3 bases and J 4 bases, with 14 bases left between them. Germline lookup yields CDR1 DFQATT and CDR2 SNEGSKA (reference sequence). The CDR3 length is 14 residues. The CDR3 protein is CSASPMNRADTQYF. CDR3 bases: TGCAGTGCTAGTCCAATGAACAGGGCAGATACGCAGTATTTT.

J is TRBJ2-5 and V is TRBV5-6; TRBD1 agrees at 7 bases. From germline, CDR1 is SGHDT and CDR2 YYEEEE. The trim removed 5 bases at V and 5 bases at J, leaving 6 bases unmatched. CDR3 length equals 13 residues. In nucleotides, the CDR3 is TGTGCCAGCAGAATGACAGGGTCGGAGACCCAGTACTTC. It specifies CASRMTGSETQYF.

The chain uses TRBV18 and TRBJ1-1, with TRBD1 identical over 7 bases. V was clipped by 3 bases and J by 6 bases; unmatched bases: 4. CDR1 and CDR2 (germline): KGHSH, LQKENI. The CDR3 spans 13 residues. The CDR3 DNA reads as TGTGCCAGCTCACCGACAGGGCTGCCTGAAGCTTTCTTT. Translating gives CASSPTGLPEAFF.

The rearrangement uses TRBV6-6 and TRBJ1-4; 8 bases line up with TRBD1. The CDR3 is 17 residues long. V was clipped by 5 bases and J by 12 bases; unmatched bases: 20. The V gene's germline CDR1 is MNHNY and CDR2 SVGAGI (reference sequence). CDR3 nucleotides: TGTGCCAGCAGTCAATATTCTTCGGCAGGGGGCACCCGGGAACTGTTTTTT. This translates into CASSQYSSAGGTRELFF.